The text below deals with one T cell receptor beta chain. The antigen remains undetermined. This entry comes from a study of tumor-infiltrating lymphocytes in localized non-small cell lung cancer. Study-wide findings and caveats: Tumors had more T cell infiltration than uninvolved lung, per TCRbeta sequencing and CD3 counts.

Measured with immunoSEQ multiplex PCR; TCRdb has only the in-frame clones, and not every one. The table lists 20,000 to 25,000 clones, roughly three fifths of them singletons. There are 14 residues in the CDR3. Germline lookup yields CDR1 KGHSH and CDR2 LQKENI. The junction had 5 bases not matched to a gene; V was cut back by 5 bases and J by 2 bases. This TCR came from a human donor with non-small cell lung cancer. The chain combines TRBV18 with TRBJ1-2; 7 bases are a match to TRBD1. Sample: lung tumor tissue. Here the CDR3 reads CASSADRVNYGYTF. CDR3 sequence (DNA): TGTGCCAGCTCAGCCGACAGGGTGAACTATGGCTACACCTTC.